This T cell receptor (beta chain) stems from a study of human T cells and chemical hapten exposure. Notes on the study in general: The donors suffered from alopecia, so their immune response may not match that of healthy people.

Separate cDNA molecules received unique molecular identifiers, which the library attached to them. TCRdb re-analysed the RACE reads in MiXCR, keeping a single row per CDR3 protein. The sample has about 90,000 distinct CDR3 sequences; roughly 10% are singletons. As to this clonotype: Its antigen is still unknown.

Time point here: patch test 3, about 24 weeks after DPC sensitization. Treatment noted: therapeutic diphenylcyclopropenone sensitization with weekly scalp DPC. Per germline, CDR1 SGHTA and CDR2 FQGNSA. The CDR3 totals 17 residues. J gave up 2 bases and V 5 bases, and 13 bases lay outside the gene matches. The input for sequencing was whole blood, taken in connection with sensitization to the hapten diphenylcyclopropenone (DPC). The clonotype was recovered from a woman under 40 with alopecia areata. Some clones in this sample may be carry-over from other donors' samples. The gene calls are TRBV7-2 and TRBJ1-2; 8 nucleotides align to TRBD1. CDR3: CASSKSIGQGANYGYTF. In DNA form, the CDR3 reads TGTGCCAGCAGCAAAAGTATAGGGCAGGGGGCCAACTATGGCTACACCTTC.